This T cell receptor beta chain was observed in a study of blood T cell repertoires in COVID-19. Across the study: Samples came from the United States, Italy and Spain, spanning acute and convalescent COVID-19. Sample material is recorded as cDNA or gDNA derived from T cells, B-cell-depleted T cells, or PBMCs.

CDR1 SGHRS and CDR2 YFSETQ come from the germline V gene. The length of the CDR3 is 15 residues. The V and J ends lost 3 bases and 2 bases, in that order; junction bases with no gene match: 6. The data were produced by immunoSEQ multiplex PCR, yet TCRdb's version contains in-frame clones alone and is incomplete. This sample has about 260,000 clones; 87% occur once, and the top ten carry about 1.6%. The receptor was isolated from a woman between 40 and 55 years old who had recovered from COVID-19. Sample: peripheral blood. V and J are TRBV5-1 and TRBJ1-2; 8 bases fit TRBD1. The CDR3, as DNA: TGCGCCAGCAGCTCTCAGGGGGCAGTCAACTATGGCTACACCTTC. It translates to CASSSQGAVNYGYTF.